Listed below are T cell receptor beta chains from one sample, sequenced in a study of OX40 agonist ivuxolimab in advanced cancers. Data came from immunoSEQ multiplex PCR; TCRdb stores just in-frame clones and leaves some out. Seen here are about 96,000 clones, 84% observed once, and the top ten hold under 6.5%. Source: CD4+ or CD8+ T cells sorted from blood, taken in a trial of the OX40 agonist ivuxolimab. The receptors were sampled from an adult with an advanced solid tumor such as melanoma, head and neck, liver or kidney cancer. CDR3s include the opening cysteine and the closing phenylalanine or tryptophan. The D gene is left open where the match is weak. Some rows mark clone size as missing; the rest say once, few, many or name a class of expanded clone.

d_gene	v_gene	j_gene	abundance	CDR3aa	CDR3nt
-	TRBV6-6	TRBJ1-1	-	CATTFVPTVNTEAFF	TGTGCCACCACGTTTGTCCCGACAGTGAACACTGAAGCTTTCTTT
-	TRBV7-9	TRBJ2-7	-	CASSSYQGNEQYF	TGTGCCAGCAGCTCTTACCAGGGTAACGAGCAGTACTTC
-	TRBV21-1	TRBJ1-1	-	CASTPGPTRAFF	TGTGCCAGCACCCCCGGACCGACAAGGGCTTTCTTT
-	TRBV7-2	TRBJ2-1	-	CASSLAGGNEQFF	TGTGCCAGCAGCTTAGCGGGGGGTAATGAGCAGTTCTTC
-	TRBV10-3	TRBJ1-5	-	CAISEYWGGNQPQHF	TGTGCCATCAGTGAGTACTGGGGAGGCAATCAGCCCCAGCATTTT
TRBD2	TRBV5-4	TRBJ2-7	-	CASSLATRGGEQYF	TGTGCCAGCAGCTTGGCTACCCGCGGGGGGGAGCAGTACTTC
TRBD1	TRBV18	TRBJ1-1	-	CASSPDRVNTEAFF	TGTGCCAGCTCACCGGACAGGGTTAACACTGAAGCTTTCTTT
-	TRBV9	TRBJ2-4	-	CAILPTAVAKNIQYF	TGTGCCATCCTACCTACGGCGGTAGCCAAAAACATTCAGTACTTC
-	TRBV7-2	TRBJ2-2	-	CASRLDRSGELFF	TGTGCCAGCAGATTAGACAGGTCCGGGGAGCTGTTTTTT
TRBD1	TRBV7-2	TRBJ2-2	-	CASSRDSHTGELFF	TGTGCCAGCAGCCGGGACAGTCACACCGGGGAGCTGTTTTTT
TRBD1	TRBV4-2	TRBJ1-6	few	CASSLDRVGGNSPLHF	TGTGCCAGCAGCTTGGACAGGGTTGGCGGAAATTCACCCCTCCACTTT
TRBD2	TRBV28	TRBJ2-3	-	CASSLFGAGVSDTQYF	TGTGCCAGCAGTTTATTTGGAGCGGGAGTGTCAGATACGCAGTATTTT
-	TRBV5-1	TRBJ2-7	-	CASSLYGSSEQYF	TGCGCCAGCAGCTTGTACGGGAGTTCCGAGCAGTACTTC
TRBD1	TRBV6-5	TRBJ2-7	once	CASSYSTGNYEQYF	TGTGCCAGCAGTTACTCGACAGGGAACTACGAGCAGTACTTC
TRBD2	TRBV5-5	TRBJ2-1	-	CASSYSSGSYNEQFF	TGTGCCAGCAGCTACTCTAGCGGTTCCTACAATGAGCAGTTCTTC
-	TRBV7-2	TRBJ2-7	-	CASSYRDSAYEQYF	TGTGCCAGCAGTTACCGGGACTCTGCCTACGAGCAGTACTTC
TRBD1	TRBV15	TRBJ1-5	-	CATSRGPGTGLNQPQHF	TGTGCCACCAGCAGAGGGCCTGGGACAGGGCTTAATCAGCCCCAGCATTTT
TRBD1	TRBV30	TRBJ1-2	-	CAWSVDRGDYGYTF	TGTGCCTGGAGTGTAGACAGGGGGGACTATGGCTACACCTTC
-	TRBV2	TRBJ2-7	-	CASFGEYEQYF	TGTGCCAGCTTTGGGGAATACGAGCAGTACTTC
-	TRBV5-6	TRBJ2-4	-	CASSLVGEILAKNIQYF	TGTGCCAGCAGCTTGGTGGGGGAAATTCTAGCCAAAAACATTCAGTACTTC
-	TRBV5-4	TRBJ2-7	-	CASSLGKGPPYEQYF	TGTGCCAGCAGCTTGGGGAAGGGGCCCCCCTACGAGCAGTACTTC
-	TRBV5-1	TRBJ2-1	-	CASSLGRGSSYNEQFF	TGCGCCAGCAGCTTGGGGCGGGGCAGCTCCTACAATGAGCAGTTCTTC
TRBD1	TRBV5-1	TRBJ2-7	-	CASSPRDRLDEQYF	TGCGCCAGCAGCCCGAGGGACAGGTTGGACGAGCAGTACTTC
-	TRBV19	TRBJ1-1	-	CASSIDRGAFF	TGTGCCAGTAGTATAGATCGGGGGGCTTTCTTT
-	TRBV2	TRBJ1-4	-	CATFRGVGEKLFF	TGTGCCACCTTCAGGGGCGTGGGTGAAAAACTGTTTTTT
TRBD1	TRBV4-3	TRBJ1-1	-	CASSKYGSGGTEAFF	TGCGCCAGCAGCAAATACGGGTCAGGGGGCACTGAAGCTTTCTTT
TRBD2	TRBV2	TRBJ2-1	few	CASSITSGSLNEQFF	TGTGCCAGCAGTATTACTAGCGGGAGTCTGAATGAGCAGTTCTTC
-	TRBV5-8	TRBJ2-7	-	CASSFYGIPYEQYF	TGTGCCAGCAGCTTTTATGGGATCCCCTACGAGCAGTACTTC
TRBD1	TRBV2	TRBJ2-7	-	CASRDRIYEQYF	TGTGCCAGCCGGGACAGGATATACGAGCAGTACTTC
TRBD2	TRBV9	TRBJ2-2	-	CASSVGLAGGAGELFF	TGTGCCAGCAGCGTGGGACTAGCGGGGGGAGCCGGGGAGCTGTTTTTT
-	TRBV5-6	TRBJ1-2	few	CASSEGEIYGYTF	TGTGCCAGCAGCGAGGGGGAAATCTATGGCTACACCTTC
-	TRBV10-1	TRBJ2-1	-	CASSAPGANEQFF	TGCGCCAGCAGTGCCCCAGGGGCAAATGAGCAGTTCTTC
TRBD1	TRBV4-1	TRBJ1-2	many	CASSPLGTVGYTF	TGCGCCAGCAGCCCGTTGGGGACAGTTGGCTACACCTTC
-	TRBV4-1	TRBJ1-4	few	CASSTSSRAPTNEKLFF	TGCGCCAGCAGCACTAGCTCTAGGGCCCCAACTAATGAAAAACTGTTTTTT
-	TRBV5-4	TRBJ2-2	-	CASSSNRAGTGELFF	TGTGCCAGCAGCTCCAACAGGGCTGGGACCGGGGAGCTGTTTTTT
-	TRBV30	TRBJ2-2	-	CAWSRDNTGELFF	TGTGCCTGGAGTCGGGATAACACCGGGGAGCTGTTTTTT
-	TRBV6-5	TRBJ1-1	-	CASSYTSGNTEAFF	TGTGCCAGCAGTTACACTTCAGGGAACACTGAAGCTTTCTTT
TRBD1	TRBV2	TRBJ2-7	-	CASSPGQPYEQYF	TGTGCCAGCAGTCCGGGACAGCCCTACGAGCAGTACTTC
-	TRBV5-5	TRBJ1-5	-	CASSSISGDTQHF	TGTGCCAGCAGCTCCATTTCGGGCGACACCCAGCATTTT
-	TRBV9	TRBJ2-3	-	CASSGSSATDTQYF	TGTGCCAGCAGCGGGAGTTCTGCCACAGATACGCAGTATTTT
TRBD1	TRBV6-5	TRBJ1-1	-	CASSYIGTGMPFF	TGTGCCAGCAGTTACATCGGGACAGGGATGCCTTTCTTT
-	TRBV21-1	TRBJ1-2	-	CASSKWGEFNYGYTF	TGTGCCAGCAGCAAATGGGGGGAGTTTAACTATGGCTACACCTTC
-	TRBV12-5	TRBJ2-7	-	CASGSYEQYF	TGTGCTAGTGGCTCCTACGAGCAGTACTTC
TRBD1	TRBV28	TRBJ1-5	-	CASSLGQGGNQPQHF	TGTGCCAGCAGTTTGGGGCAGGGGGGGAATCAGCCCCAGCATTTT
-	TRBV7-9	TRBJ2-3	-	CASSLSLDTDTQYF	TGTGCCAGCAGCTTATCGTTAGACACAGATACGCAGTATTTT
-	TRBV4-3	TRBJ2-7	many	CASSGTGDPSYEQYF	TGCGCCAGCAGCGGAACGGGGGACCCATCCTACGAGCAGTACTTC
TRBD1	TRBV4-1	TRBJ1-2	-	CASSQEGQLYGYTF	TGCGCCAGCAGCCAAGAGGGACAGCTCTATGGCTACACCTTC
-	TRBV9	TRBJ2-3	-	CASSTIRDTARPTHFRNTQYF	TGTGCCAGCAGCACCATCCGGGACACAGCGCGGCCGACCCATTTTCGGAATACGCAGTATTTT
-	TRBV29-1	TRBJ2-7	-	CSPPDRTREQYF	TGCAGCCCCCCTGATCGGACTCGGGAGCAGTACTTC
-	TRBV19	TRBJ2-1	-	CASSNQNNEQFF	TGTGCCAGTAGTAACCAGAACAATGAGCAGTTCTTC
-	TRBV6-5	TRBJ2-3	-	CASSYRADTQYF	TGTGCCAGCAGTTACAGGGCGGATACGCAGTATTTT
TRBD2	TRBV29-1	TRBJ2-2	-	CSAKAGANTGELFF	TGCAGCGCTAAAGCGGGGGCTAACACCGGGGAGCTGTTTTTT